The 11 T cell receptor beta chains in this list originate from one sample, sequenced in a study of T cells in Graves' hyperthyroidism and ophthalmopathy. It was RNA transcripts that yielded the amplified TCR beta CDR3 regions. Primed by the HTBI set, a first-round RT-PCR was run on the TCR CDR3. TCRdb passed the multiplex PCR reads through MiXCR, listing each CDR3 protein once. The repertoire includes about 290,000 distinct CDR3 sequences, roughly a fifth of them detected once, and roughly 39% sits in the top ten. The material sequenced was blood. These receptors were obtained from a man in his forties or fifties with Graves' ophthalmopathy.

This clonotype was detected many times. V and J are TRBV24-1 and TRBJ2-5, with D maybe TRBD1 (6 bases). Deletions cut 4 bases from V and 5 bases from J, with 13 bases between. Germline V gives CDR1 KGHDR, CDR2 SFDVKD. CDR3 size: 14 residues. CDR3 region: CATSDRGQTETQYF. Here the CDR3 DNA reads TGTGCCACCAGTGACCGCGGACAGACGGAGACCCAGTACTTC.

This sequence joins TRBV9 and TRBJ2-2; D tentatively fits TRBD1 or TRBD2 (6 bases each). This CDR3 region has 18 residues. Trimming took 0 bases from V and 0 from J, leaving 15 bases between them. Germline lookup yields CDR1 SGDLS and CDR2 YYNGEE. The CDR3 bases are TGTGCCAGCAGCGTAGGGGGCGGGACAAACCCGAACACCGGGGAGCTGTTTTTT. Translation gives CASSVGGGTNPNTGELFF.

The J gene is TRBJ2-7, the V gene TRBV4-1; 11 bases fit TRBD1. This CDR3 is 15 amino acids long. The V gene end was trimmed by 2 bases and the J gene end by 3 bases; junction bases not matched to a gene: 3. CDR1 is MGHRA, CDR2 YSYEKL, per germline. Written as DNA, the CDR3 is TGCGCCAGCAGCCAACCCGGGACAGGGGGCTACGAGCAGTACTTC. It translates to CASSQPGTGGYEQYF.

The J gene is TRBJ2-5, the V gene TRBV11-1; 12 nucleotides match TRBD1. The ends lost 5 bases at V and 5 bases at J; junction bases unmatched: 6. The CDR3 consists of 15 residues. Germline loops: CDR1 SGHAT, CDR2 FQDESV (reference sequence). The CDR3 region is CASSIGTGGAETQYF. DNA for the CDR3: TGTGCCAGCAGCATCGGGACAGGGGGCGCGGAGACCCAGTACTTC.

This clonotype was seen only a few times. The chain uses TRBV5-5 and TRBJ2-4, with TRBD2 identical over 8 bases. Looked up from germline, CDR1 is SGHKS and CDR2 is YYEKEE (reference sequence). The V segment lost 0 bases and the J segment 6 bases; nucleotides outside the gene matches: 5. This CDR3 has 15 residues. The CDR3 here is CASSLGGAGGNIQYF. DNA for the CDR3: TGTGCCAGCAGCTTGGGTGGCGCGGGGGGAAACATTCAGTACTTC.

There are a few counts of this clonotype. The CDR3 spells CASSYPISAGYYNEQFF. The CDR3 nucleotides are TGTGCCAGCAGTTACCCCATCTCTGCGGGATACTACAATGAGCAGTTCTTC. The chain combines TRBV6-2 or TRBV6-3 with TRBJ2-1; a weak D match, TRBD2 (6 bases). Between the trimmed V and J ends, which lost 2 bases and 3 bases, there was a span of 17 bases. Germline-derived CDR1 and CDR2 are MNHEY and SVGEGT. This CDR3 has 17 amino acids.

The genes are TRBV5-1 and TRBJ1-1; 7 positions match TRBD1. The germline CDR1 and CDR2 sequences are SGHRS and YFSETQ. The CDR3 covers 16 residues. J was trimmed by 0 bases and V by 0 bases; bases with no gene match: 5. CDR3 residues: CASSLASTGMNTEAFF. The CDR3 DNA reads TGCGCCAGCAGCTTGGCCTCGACAGGGATGAACACTGAAGCTTTCTTT. The full variable domain, its missing parts supplied by reference TRBV5-1 and TRBJ1-1, is KAGVTQTPRYLIKTRGQQVTLSCSPISGHRSVSWYQQTPGQGLQFLFEYFSETQRNKGNFPGRFSGRQFSNSRSEMNVSTLELGDSALYLCASSLASTGMNTEAFFGQGTRLTVV.

There are many counts of this clonotype. The V and J genes are TRBV27 and TRBJ1-1; 7 bases are a match to TRBD1. The CDR3 extends over 14 amino acids. Trimming removed 0 bases from V and 5 bases from J; junction bases left unmatched: 3. The V gene's germline CDR1 is MNHEY and CDR2 SMNVEV (reference sequence). CDR3 sequence: CASSLSMTGTEAFF. As DNA, the CDR3 is TGTGCCAGCAGTTTATCTATGACAGGGACTGAAGCTTTCTTT.

V gene TRBV7-9 combines with J gene TRBJ2-7; D gene ambiguous. Trimming took off 6 bases at V and 2 bases at J, with 8 bases between the two ends. The CDR3 length is 12 residues. The V gene's germline CDR1 is SEHNR and CDR2 FQNEAQ (reference sequence). The DNA of the CDR3 is TGTGCCAGCAGTGAGGTAACCTACGAGCAGTACTTC. Its protein is CASSEVTYEQYF. The entire variable domain, with the rest obtained from reference TRBV7-9 and TRBJ2-7, is as follows: DTGVSQNPRHKITKRGQNVTFRCDPISEHNRLYWYRQTLGQGPEFLTYFQNEAQLEKSRLLSDRFSAERPKGSFSTLEIQRTEQGDSAMYLCASSEVTYEQYFGPGTRLTVT.

This clonotype was counted many times. The chain carries TRBV12-3 or TRBV12-4 and TRBJ2-3; the match to TRBD2 covers 13 bases. V trimming: 8 bases; J trimming: 6 bases; junction bases outside the gene matches: 2. The CDR3 consists of 13 residues. This CDR3 is CASATSGRDTQYF. CDR3 in DNA: TGTGCCAGCGCGACTAGCGGGAGGGATACGCAGTATTTT.

The chain has TRBV9 and TRBJ2-1; D possibly corresponds to TRBD2 (6 bases). Germline lookup yields CDR1 SGDLS and CDR2 YYNGEE. V was shortened by 3 bases and J by 8 bases, with 15 bases between the two germline ends. CDR3 size: 14 residues. CDR3 sequence: CASSADLGRHEQFF. Written as DNA, the CDR3 is TGTGCCAGCAGCGCGGACTTAGGGAGGCATGAGCAGTTCTTC.